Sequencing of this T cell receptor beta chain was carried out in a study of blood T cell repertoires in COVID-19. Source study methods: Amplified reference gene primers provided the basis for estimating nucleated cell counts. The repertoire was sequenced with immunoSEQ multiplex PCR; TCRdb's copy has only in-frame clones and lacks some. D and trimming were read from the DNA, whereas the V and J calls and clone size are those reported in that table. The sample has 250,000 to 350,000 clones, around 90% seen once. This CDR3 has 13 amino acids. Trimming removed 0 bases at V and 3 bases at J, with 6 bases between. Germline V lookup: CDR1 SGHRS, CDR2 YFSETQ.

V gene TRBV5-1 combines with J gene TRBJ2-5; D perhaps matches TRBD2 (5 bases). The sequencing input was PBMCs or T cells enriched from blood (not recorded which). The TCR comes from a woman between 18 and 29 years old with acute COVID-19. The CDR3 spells CASSLAGKETQYF. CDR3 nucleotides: TGCGCCAGCAGCTTGGCCGGGAAAGAGACCCAGTACTTC.